These 17 T cell receptor beta chains originate from one sample sequenced in a study of beta chain features in type 1 diabetes. Expressed TCRB transcripts got sequenced, as all isolated RNA was reverse transcribed. Clones were read by immunoSEQ multiplex PCR, and TCRdb kept only the in-frame ones, dropping some. Of roughly 230,000 clones in the sample, 9.6% were seen once. Specimen: naive CD4+ T cells from blood. The receptors originated from a woman younger than 30 in good health.

The chain carries TRBV4-1 and TRBJ2-5; 8 bases are shared with TRBD1. The J call may not be correct, given that the DNA end is closer to TRBJ2-7. This CDR3 spans 14 amino acids. CDR1 is MGHRA, CDR2 YSYEKL, per germline. The chain's CDR3 is CASSQPGQGSEQYF. The CDR3 bases are TGCGCCAGCAGCCAGCCCGGACAGGGATCCGAGCAGTACTTC.

This clone was counted only a few times. CDR3 loop: CASSVRPGQVSGGGQYF. The CDR3 DNA follows: TGTGCCAGCAGCGTCCGCCCTGGACAGGTATCAGGGGGAGGGCAGTACTTC. The chain has TRBV9 and TRBJ2-7; TRBD1 is a possible D gene (7 bases). The CDR3 is made up of 17 amino acids. CDR1 SGDLS and CDR2 YYNGEE come from the germline V gene. Trimming pared 2 bases from V and 9 bases from J, leaving 27 bases between. Combining the CDR3 with reference TRBV9 and TRBJ2-7 gives the whole variable domain DSGVTQTPKHLITATGQRVTLRCSPRSGDLSVYWYQQSLDQGLQFLIQYYNGEERAKGNILERFSAQQFPDLHSELNLSSLELGDSALYFCASSVRPGQVSGGGQYFGPGTRLTVT.

The V and J genes are TRBV30 and TRBJ2-5; TRBD2 aligns across 13 bases. There are 17 residues in the CDR3. CDR1 is GTSNPN, CDR2 SVGIG, per germline (reference sequence). Trimming removed 2 bases from V and 5 bases from J; junction bases left unmatched: 11. CDR3 in amino acids: CAWSRNLLAGGLETQYF. The DNA for the CDR3 is TGTGCCTGGAGTCGAAATTTACTAGCGGGGGGGCTCGAGACCCAGTACTTC.

This chain uses TRBV27 with TRBJ2-2; 10 bases fit TRBD2. V was clipped by 0 bases and J by 5 bases; unmatched bases: 15. Germline V gene data show CDR1 as MNHEY and CDR2 as SMNVEV (reference sequence). The CDR3 runs to 20 residues. The CDR3: CASSLSFGLAGVGQTGELFF. The CDR3 DNA is TGTGCCAGCAGTTTATCGTTCGGGCTAGCGGGAGTGGGACAAACCGGGGAGCTGTTTTTT.

The V and J genes are TRBV19 and TRBJ2-2; 9 bases are a match to TRBD1. The germline CDR1 and CDR2 sequences are LNHDA and SQIVND (reference sequence). This CDR3 is 15 amino acids long. The J segment lost 6 bases and the V segment lost 5 bases, leaving 7 bases of the junction unmatched. Written as DNA, the CDR3 is TGTGCCAGTAGTGTGGGACAGGGAATACCCGGGGAGCTGTTTTTT. The encoded protein is CASSVGQGIPGELFF.

This clone was counted only a few times. V and J are TRBV5-1 and TRBJ2-3; D is perhaps TRBD1 (5 bases). Trimming took off 10 bases at V and 0 bases at J, with 12 bases between the two ends. The CDR3 runs 13 residues. Germline CDR1 is SGHRS and CDR2 is YFSETQ. CDR3 nucleotide sequence: TGCGCCGCTAGGGGCTCTAGCACAGATACGCAGTATTTT. This encodes CAARGSSTDTQYF.

The genes are TRBV6-5 and TRBJ1-1, with D possibly TRBD1 on 6 matching bases. The CDR3 has 15 amino acids. Germline CDR1 reads MNHEY; CDR2 reads SVGAGI. V was clipped by 5 bases and J by 0 bases, with 13 bases between them. The CDR3 here is CASSQSGQMNTEAFF. CDR3 sequence (DNA): TGTGCCAGCAGTCAGTCAGGACAGATGAACACTGAAGCTTTCTTT.

This clone turned up a few times. In DNA form, the CDR3 reads TGTGCCAGCAGTGAAACCCCGAGCTCCTACAATGAGCAGTTCTTC. Protein sequence: CASSETPSSYNEQFF. The chain couples TRBV6-4 to TRBJ2-1; D remains ambiguous. The V gene's germline CDR1 is MRHNA and CDR2 SNTAGT. The length of the CDR3 is 15 residues. V gave up 3 bases and J gave up 0 bases, with 9 bases separating them.

The table lists this clone with many counts. The rearrangement uses TRBV9 and TRBJ2-1; D possibly corresponds to TRBD2 (6 bases). CDR3 size: 15 residues. Germline V gives CDR1 SGDLS, CDR2 YYNGEE. V lost 4 bases and J 8 bases, leaving 19 bases between the germline ends. CDR3 coding DNA: TGTGCCAGCAGCAACTTGGGGGGAGCTGGCGATGAGCAGTTCTTC. This sequence encodes CASSNLGGAGDEQFF.

The chain uses TRBV7-9 and TRBJ1-6; TRBD1 might be the D (5 bases). From germline, CDR1 is SEHNR and CDR2 FQNEAQ (reference sequence). This CDR3 contains 15 residues. V was trimmed by 5 bases and J by 7 bases, leaving 15 bases between them. The CDR3 loop is CASSHTDSFNSPLHF. In DNA form, the CDR3 reads TGTGCCAGCAGCCATACAGACAGTTTCAATTCACCCCTCCACTTT.

This clone came up a few times. J is TRBJ2-7 and V is TRBV27; possibly TRBD1 for D (5 bases). CDR1 and CDR2 (germline): MNHEY, SMNVEV (reference sequence). This CDR3 region has 17 residues. Trimming took off 3 bases at V and 3 bases at J, with 21 bases between the two ends. CDR3 nucleotides: TGTGCCAGCAGTTTTACAAGCAGGGCCGATTTAAGCTACGAGCAGTACTTC. It encodes CASSFTSRADLSYEQYF.

This rearrangement joins TRBV6-6 to TRBJ1-2, with D hard to call. The CDR3 runs to 15 residues. The V end lost 6 bases, the J end lost 2 bases, and 16 bases lay between the germline ends. The germline V gene has CDR1 MNHNY and CDR2 SVGAGI (reference sequence). The CDR3 DNA reads as TGTGCCAGCAGCCCCCTTCCAGCGGCCAACTATGGCTACACCTTC. As protein: CASSPLPAANYGYTF.

The chain is built from TRBV6-1 and TRBJ2-7, with TRBD1 matching over 9 bases. Germline values: CDR1 MNHNS, CDR2 SASEGT. The trim removed 2 bases at V and 3 bases at J, leaving 5 bases unmatched. The CDR3 contains 15 residues. The CDR3 here is CASSEFGTGLYEQYF. CDR3 DNA sequence: TGTGCCAGCAGTGAATTTGGGACAGGGCTCTACGAGCAGTACTTC.

This clone showed up just a few times. J is TRBJ2-2 and V is TRBV19; 7 bases map to TRBD2. Trimming removed 5 bases from V and 6 bases from J; junction bases left unmatched: 9. CDR1 is LNHDA, CDR2 SQIVND, per germline (reference sequence). The CDR3 contains 15 residues. CDR3 DNA sequence: TGTGCCAGTAGTCCTAGCGGAACAGTTCCCGGGGAGCTGTTTTTT. It is translated as CASSPSGTVPGELFF.

This clone occurred a few times. The chain is built from TRBV5-1 and TRBJ2-3; weak D call: TRBD2 (6 bases). The CDR3 covers 14 residues. The ends were cut back, 2 bases at V and 6 bases at J, with 13 bases in the middle. Germline CDR1 and CDR2: SGHRS and YFSETQ. CDR3 sequence (DNA): TGCGCCAGCAGCTTTGCGGGCCGGGGGGATACGCAGTATTTT. As protein: CASSFAGRGDTQYF.

The V and J genes are TRBV14 and TRBJ2-1; TRBD1 agrees at 7 bases. Germline V gene sequence: CDR1 SGHDN, CDR2 FVKESK. CDR3 size: 17 residues. V dropped 4 bases and J dropped 3; count of bases not matched to a gene: 12. This CDR3 reads CASSPTTYRGLYNEQFF. CDR3 sequence (DNA): TGTGCCAGCAGCCCCACCACGTACAGGGGCCTCTACAATGAGCAGTTCTTC. Based on the CDR3 plus reference TRBV14 and TRBJ2-1, the full variable domain is EAGVTQFPSHSVIEKGQTVTLRCDPISGHDNLYWYRRVMGKEIKFLLHFVKESKQDESGMPNNRFLAERTGGTYSTLKVQPAELEDSGVYFCASSPTTYRGLYNEQFFGPGTRLTVL.

This clone occurred a few times. J is TRBJ1-5 and V is TRBV10-2; 7 bases map to TRBD1. The CDR3 spans 14 residues. The trim removed 8 bases at V and 4 bases at J, leaving 8 bases unmatched. CDR1 is WSHSY, CDR2 SAAADI, per germline. CDR3 loop: CASSRGTVNQPQHF. DNA of the CDR3: TGCGCCAGCTCCCGAGGGACAGTGAATCAGCCCCAGCATTTT.